The 12 T cell receptor beta chains given below trace back to one sample, sequenced in a study of pediatric ulcerative colitis. Method: immunoSEQ multiplex PCR; TCRdb's copy keeps in-frame clones and lacks some. The sample shows roughly 70,000 clones, roughly nine tenths of them seen only once. The specimen sequenced was blood. The receptors were sampled from a boy between 5 and 17 years old with severe ulcerative colitis.

The chain carries TRBV27 and TRBJ2-3; 10 bases are a match to TRBD2. The CDR3 length is 15 residues. The V gene's germline CDR1 is MNHEY and CDR2 SMNVEV (reference sequence). V was pared by 5 bases and J by 5 bases, with 7 bases of the junction left unmatched. The CDR3 coding sequence is TGTGCCAGCAGTCCCAGCGGGAGGGCCGTAGATACGCAGTATTTT. Its protein is CASSPSGRAVDTQYF.

Regarding this clone: A read error may account for a junction end that differs from germline. V usage is TRBV6-6 and J usage is TRBJ2-3, with D perhaps matching TRBD2 (5 bases). Germline CDR1 MNHNY, CDR2 SVGAGI (reference sequence). The CDR3 covers 14 residues. The CDR3: CASRSAGSTDTQYF. CDR3 nucleotides: TGTGCCAGCAGATCCGCGGGTAGCACCGATACGCAGTATTTT.

The gene calls are TRBV19 and TRBJ2-1; 9 nucleotides align to TRBD2. The V segment lost 4 bases and the J segment 5 bases; nucleotides outside the gene matches: 6. The length of the CDR3 is 15 residues. CDR1 and CDR2 from the germline V gene are LNHDA and SQIVND (reference sequence). The CDR3 region has the DNA TGTGCCAGTAGTACAATTAGCGGGAGTAACAATGAGCAGTTCTTC. It specifies CASSTISGSNNEQFF.

This chain joins TRBV2 and TRBJ1-2, with D possibly being TRBD1 (5 bases). The germline V gene encodes CDR1 SNHLY and CDR2 FYNNEI. V gave up 7 bases and J gave up 2 bases, with 8 bases separating them. This CDR3 region has 12 residues. The CDR3 sequence: CASNGANYGYTF. The CDR3 bases are TGTGCCAGCAACGGGGCGAACTATGGCTACACCTTC.

In regard to this clone: Other DNA variants within this sample encode the same CDR3. The CDR3 region has the DNA TGTGCCAGCAGCTTAAGCAACACCGGGGAGCTGTTTTTT. Translation: CASSLSNTGELFF. The V and J genes are TRBV7-6 and TRBJ2-2; D not certain. There are 13 residues in the CDR3. V lost 2 bases and J lost 2, with 3 bases in between. The germline gives CDR1 SGHVS, CDR2 FNYEAQ.

The table lists this clone with a count of one. The chain couples TRBV11-2 to TRBJ2-7; 8 bases agree with TRBD2. With 1 base clipped from V and 6 bases from J, the junction kept 5 bases outside the gene matches. Germline V CDR1 and CDR2: SGHAT, FQNNGV. This CDR3 comprises 14 residues. CDR3 sequence reads: CASSLAGGPPEQYF. The CDR3 DNA reads as TGTGCCAGCAGCTTAGCGGGAGGGCCCCCCGAGCAGTACTTC.

The chain uses TRBV7-9 and TRBJ2-2; D gene uncertain. This CDR3 comprises 13 residues. Trimming shortened V by 5 bases and J by 6 bases, and 10 bases separated the two germline ends. The germline gives CDR1 SEHNR, CDR2 FQNEAQ (reference sequence). CDR3 bases: TGTGCCAGCAGCCCCCTGTCCTCCGGGGAGCTGTTTTTT. Its protein is CASSPLSSGELFF.

The CDR3 sequence: CASSLGGSAADTQYF. The DNA of the CDR3 is TGCGCCAGCAGCTTGGGAGGGAGCGCGGCAGATACGCAGTATTTT. The chain has TRBV5-1 and TRBJ2-3, with D tentatively TRBD2 (5 bases). Germline CDR1 SGHRS, CDR2 YFSETQ. This CDR3 spans 15 amino acids. With 0 bases removed from V and 4 bases from J, the gap between germline ends came to 12 bases.

This chain joins TRBV6-1 and TRBJ2-3, with TRBD2 as a possible D gene (5 bases). Trimming removed 0 bases from V and 4 bases from J, with 17 bases in between. Germline V gene lookup returns CDR1 MNHNS and CDR2 SASEGT. The CDR3 sequence is 17 residues long. Here the CDR3 reads CASSEAVSLPGADTQYF. The CDR3 DNA is TGTGCCAGCAGTGAAGCTGTATCGCTCCCCGGGGCAGATACGCAGTATTTT.

The CDR3 region is CASSMGLAEGPLYEQYF. The CDR3 DNA is TGTGCCAGTAGTATGGGACTAGCCGAGGGCCCGCTTTACGAGCAGTACTTC. The chain links TRBV19 to TRBJ2-7; 9 nucleotides align to TRBD2. From germline, CDR1 is LNHDA and CDR2 SQIVND (reference sequence). The CDR3 loop spans 17 amino acids. V dropped 3 bases and J dropped 4; count of bases not matched to a gene: 13.

This chain links TRBV27 with TRBJ2-1, with D perhaps given as TRBD1 or TRBD2 (5 bases each). The V end lost 8 bases, the J end lost 14 bases, and 28 bases lay between the germline ends. This CDR3 has 15 amino acids. The V gene's germline CDR1 is MNHEY and CDR2 SMNVEV (reference sequence). CDR3 amino acids: CASWPLGDETIPEFF. The CDR3 bases are TGTGCCAGCTGGCCCCTGGGGGACGAAACAATACCGGAGTTCTTC.

The genes are TRBV27 and TRBJ1-4; D might be TRBD1 (6 bases). Looked up from germline, CDR1 is MNHEY and CDR2 is SMNVEV (reference sequence). CDR3 length: 19 amino acids. Trimming removed 5 bases at V and 0 bases at J, with 22 bases between. The CDR3 bases are TGTGCCAGCAGTAAAACTGTTCCTAGGACAGCCGCAACTAATGAAAAACTGTTTTTT. Protein: CASSKTVPRTAATNEKLFF. Full variable domain (remainder filled in from reference TRBV27 and TRBJ1-4): EAQVTQNPRYLITVTGKKLTVTCSQNMNHEYMSWYRQDPGLGLRQIYYSMNVEVTDKGDVPEGYKVSRKEKRNFPLILESPSPNQTSLYFCASSKTVPRTAATNEKLFFGSGTQLSVL.